This T cell receptor (beta chain) originates from a study of blood T cell repertoires in COVID-19 (dated by TCRdb to 2018 to 2021). Regarding the study in general: Samples covering the acute and convalescent phases of COVID-19 were provided by collaborators in the United States, Italy and Spain. The prospective study material was composed of cDNA or gDNA derived from T cells, B-cell-depleted T cells, or PBMCs. Deeply sampled blood TCRbeta repertoires from subjects exposed to, actively infected with, or recovered from COVID-19 were included in the dataset. The repertoires were made available in a free public database intended to serve as a resource for research on the immune response to SARS-CoV-2. Samples came from the ongoing ImmuneRACE study (first 160 participants) plus 1,254 subjects from 6 global collaborators. Sample metadata almost always included a de-identified subject ID, COVID-19 status, age in years and sex. Where HLA class I and class II types were available, the types were taken from metadata supplied by the sample provider, not from assay-based typing.

This clone came up a few times. Its target antigen remains unknown. Base quality data are lacking; no much larger clone is found one base away. Unmatched junction bases come to 0, with V trimmed by 4 bases and J by 0 bases. Spanning cysteine to phenylalanine, the CDR3 consists of 15 amino acids. Only CDR3 DNA is held: 45 bases, read in frame from base 1. CDR1 and CDR2 (LGHNT, FRNRAP) derive from the germline V gene. Participants in the prospective study were aged roughly 18 to 90 years, lived in about two dozen United States geographic areas, and enrolled through a virtual design. In the prospective study, participants were assigned to cohorts based on the clinical history participants reported in a screening survey and a study questionnaire. Exposed participants had been in contact, within 2 weeks of entering the study, with a person who had a PCR-confirmed or clinician-diagnosed case of COVID-19. In the prospective study, whole blood, serum and a nasopharyngeal or oropharyngeal swab were collected from each participant by mobile phlebotomists. Additional blood draws and questionnaires over an approximately two-month period could optionally be provided by prospective study participants. Blood samples from the prospective study were shipped frozen or at room temperature prior to DNA extraction.

Overall study outcomes, separate from this receptor: How much clinical and demographic metadata was included differed by source and by participant, and the metadata was provided uncurated.

The immunoSEQ Assay, a bias-controlled multiplex PCR, was used to amplify TCRbeta CDR3 regions from genomic DNA. The authors' analysis ran thus. The number of nucleated cells in each sample was estimated from the amplification of reference gene primers within the assay. Sequence reads were collapsed and filtered to measure the absolute abundance of every unique TCRbeta CDR3 rearrangement. For each sample, productive Simpson clonality was calculated as the square root of Simpson's diversity index across productive rearrangements. The table was pulled from immuneACCESS by TCRdb, which kept in-frame rearrangements only. Such tables lose some clones; where checked, under half of the loss comes from unresolved V genes, and the rest has no known cause. V and J calls and clone size are given by that table; D and trimming were obtained from the DNA. The sample table records roughly 270,000 clones; roughly 80% of these occur just once. The ten biggest clones cover 5% of the sample.

The V and J segments used are TRBV12-5 and TRBJ2-3; a stretch of 11 junction bases matches TRBD2. The sequence derives from a man aged 40-50 years who had been exposed to COVID-19. The sequencing sample was made of PBMCs or T cells enriched from blood (not recorded which). The CDR3 loop reads CASGWTSGSTDTQYF. The DNA sequence is TGTGCTAGTGGTTGGACTAGCGGGAGCACAGATACGCAGTATTTT. With all but the CDR3 taken from the reference TRBV12-5 and TRBJ2-3 genes, the full variable domain is: DARVTQTPRHKVTEMGQEVTMRCQPILGHNTVFWYRQTMMQGLELLAYFRNRAPLDDSGMPKDRFSAEMPDATLATLKIQPSEPRDSAVYFCASGWTSGSTDTQYFGPGTRLTVL.